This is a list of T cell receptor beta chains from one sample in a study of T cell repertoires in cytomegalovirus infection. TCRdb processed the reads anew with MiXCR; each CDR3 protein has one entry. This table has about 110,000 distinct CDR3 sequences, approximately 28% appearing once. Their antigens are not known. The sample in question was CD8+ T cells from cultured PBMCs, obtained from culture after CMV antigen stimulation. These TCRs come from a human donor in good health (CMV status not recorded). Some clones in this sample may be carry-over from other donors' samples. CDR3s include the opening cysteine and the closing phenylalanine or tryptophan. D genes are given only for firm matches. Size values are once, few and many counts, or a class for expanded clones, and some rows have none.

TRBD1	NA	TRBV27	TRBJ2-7	CASRWSGTGGYEQYF	TGTGCCAGCAGGTGGTCCGGGACAGGGGGCTACGAGCAGTACTTC
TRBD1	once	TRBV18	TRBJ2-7	CASSGWDRGMYEQYF	TGTGCCAGCTCAGGATGGGACAGGGGGATGTACGAGCAGTACTTC
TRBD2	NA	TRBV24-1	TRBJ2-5	CATSREAGLETQYF	TGTGCCACCAGTAGAGAAGCGGGGCTAGAGACCCAGTACTTC
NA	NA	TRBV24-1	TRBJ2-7	CATTPCGGCRGDEQYF	TGTGCCACCACCCCTTGTGGCGGCTGCCGTGGGGACGAGCAGTACTTC
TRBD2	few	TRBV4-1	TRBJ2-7	CASSQGGGAYEQYF	TGCGCCAGCAGCCAAGGTGGGGGGGCCTACGAGCAGTACTTC
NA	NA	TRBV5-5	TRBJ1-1	CASSPPGWVEAEAFF	TGTGCCAGCAGCCCTCCTGGGTGGGTGGAGGCTGAAGCTTTCTTT
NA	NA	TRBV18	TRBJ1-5	CASSPFGFSGSNQPQHF	TGTGCCAGCTCACCGTTTGGATTTTCGGGCAGTAATCAGCCCCAGCATTTT
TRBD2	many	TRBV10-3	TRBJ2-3	CAIKGVASGDQLNTQYF	TGTGCCATCAAAGGAGTGGCTAGCGGCGACCAACTGAATACGCAGTATTTT
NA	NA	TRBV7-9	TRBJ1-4	CASSLSWAGSTNEKLFF	TGTGCCAGCAGCTTAAGCTGGGCAGGGTCAACTAATGAAAAACTGTTTTTT
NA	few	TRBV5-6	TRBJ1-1	CASSLAGAGTEAFF	TGTGCCAGCAGCTTGGCGGGGGCTGGCACTGAAGCTTTCTTT
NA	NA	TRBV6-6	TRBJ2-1	CASSYSRSGMDEQFF	TGTGCCAGCAGTTACTCGAGATCGGGGATGGATGAGCAGTTCTTC
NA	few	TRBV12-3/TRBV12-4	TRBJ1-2	CASSPGLAGYTF	TGTGCCAGCAGTCCAGGGTTGGCTGGCTACACCTTC
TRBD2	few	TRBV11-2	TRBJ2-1	CASSGFGLAIGSSYNEQFF	TGTGCCAGCAGCGGTTTCGGACTAGCGATCGGGAGCTCCTACAATGAGCAGTTCTTC
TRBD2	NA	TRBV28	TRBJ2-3	CASSLGLALDTQYF	TGTGCCAGCAGTTTGGGACTAGCGCTAGATACGCAGTATTTT
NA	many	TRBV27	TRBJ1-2	CASSLTENYGYTF	TGTGCCAGCAGCTTGACAGAAAACTATGGCTACACCTTC